This T cell receptor (beta chain) was retrieved from a study of patients and donors after allogeneic stem cell transplantation. V was pared by 4 bases and J by 7 bases, with 17 bases between. The CDR3 totals 15 residues. Germline V gene lookup returns CDR1 SGHDN and CDR2 FVKESK. Each CDR3 protein gets one entry after TCRdb re-called the RT-PCR reads with MiXCR. The table has about 160,000 distinct CDR3 sequences, roughly two fifths seen once. The clonotype was recovered from a human donor who was either an allogeneic HSCT recipient or a stem cell or donor lymphocyte infusion donor (not recorded which). It is not recorded whose cells these are; they may come from a transplant donor. The material sequenced was blood, either unsorted or a sorted T cell fraction (not recorded which). V gene TRBV14 combines with J gene TRBJ2-1, with D perhaps TRBD2 (7 bases). The CDR3 region is CASSLSGGGSNEQFF. The CDR3 DNA sequence: TGTGCCAGCAGCCTCTCTGGGGGGGGCTCTAATGAGCAGTTCTTC.